These 21 T cell receptor beta chains were all obtained from the same sample, sequenced in a study of metastatic and nonmetastatic thyroid tumors. TCRdb re-analyzed the PCR reads using MiXCR. The sample includes some 46,000 clones, approximately 26% seen only once; the top ten take around 3.2%. No patient received treatment before thyroid surgery. Sequencing was done on a sample of blood. The receptors were gathered from a male donor with papillary thyroid cancer or a benign thyroid nodule (not recorded which). Some clones in this sample may be carry-over from other donors' samples.

This clone has only a few counts. The chain joins TRBV20-1 to TRBJ1-3; D ambiguous. CDR3 length: 13 amino acids. The germline V gene has CDR1 DFQATT and CDR2 SNEGSKA (reference sequence). The V and J ends lost 5 bases and 7 bases respectively, with 15 bases between them. The CDR3 is CSALLARRNTIYF. CDR3 DNA sequence: TGCAGTGCTCTTCTGGCCCGTCGGAACACCATATATTTT.

This clone was observed many times. J is TRBJ2-3 and V is TRBV30, with unresolved D. CDR1 GTSNPN and CDR2 SVGIG come from the germline V gene (reference sequence). V was pared by 2 bases and J by 4 bases, with 4 bases between. The CDR3 is made up of 11 amino acids. Written as DNA, the CDR3 is TGTGCCTGGAGTTATCCAGATACGCAGTATTTT. Translation: CAWSYPDTQYF.

As to this clone: The junction departs from the called germline gene at one end, perhaps through a read error. The chain employs TRBV5-6 and TRBJ2-3; 14 positions match TRBD2. CDR1 and CDR2 from the germline V gene are SGHDT and YYEEEE. CDR3 length equals 12 residues. In DNA form, the CDR3 reads TGTGCCAGCAGCTTGATAGGGACTAGCGGGGGTTTT. Translated, it gives CASSLIGTSGGF. The variable domain in full, with the rest retrieved from reference TRBV5-6 and TRBJ2-3, is DAGVTQSPTHLIKTRGQQVTLRCSPKSGHDTVSWYQQALGQGPQFIFQYYEEEERQRGNFPDRFSGHQFPNYSSELNVNALLLGDSALYLCASSLIGTSGGFGPGTRLTVL.

The V and J genes are TRBV28 and TRBJ1-6, with D unresolved. V was shortened by 3 bases and J by 5 bases, with 17 bases between the two germline ends. The CDR3 runs 17 residues. Germline V gene lookup returns CDR1 MDHEN and CDR2 SYDVKM. As DNA, the CDR3 is TGTGCCAGCAGTTTTGTTTTGGAACAAACAAATAATTCACCCCTCCACTTT. This encodes CASSFVLEQTNNSPLHF.

This clone turned up a few times. The rearrangement joins TRBV6-4 to TRBJ1-5; D gene unclear. The CDR3 extends over 13 amino acids. Germline CDR1 is MRHNA and CDR2 is SNTAGT. V shed 2 bases and J shed 2 bases, with 4 bases lying between them. In DNA form, the CDR3 reads TGTGCCAGCAGTGACAGGGGCAATCAGCCCCAGCATTTT. Translating gives CASSDRGNQPQHF.

This clone was detected ten times or more. The V call is TRBV27, the J call TRBJ2-1; weak D call: TRBD1 (6 bases). Germline lookup yields CDR1 MNHEY and CDR2 SMNVEV (reference sequence). The CDR3 extends over 15 amino acids. Trimming took off 2 bases at V and 5 bases at J, with 13 bases between the two ends. CDR3 nucleotide sequence: TGTGCCAGCAGTTTAGTGACAGGACCCCACAATGAGCAGTTCTTC. Protein product: CASSLVTGPHNEQFF.

In this sample, this clone turned up many times. The rearrangement uses TRBV6-1 and TRBJ1-6; no reliable D call. V shed 4 bases and J shed 6 bases, with 13 bases lying between them. The CDR3 has 15 residues. In germline, CDR1 is MNHNS, CDR2 SASEGT. The CDR3 DNA follows: TGTGCCAGCAGTGTGGATGTAGGGCGTAATTCACCCCTCCACTTT. As protein: CASSVDVGRNSPLHF.

The chain is built from TRBV5-1 and TRBJ2-2; 10 positions match TRBD1. The CDR3 consists of 15 residues. The V segment lost 5 bases and the J segment 3 bases; nucleotides outside the gene matches: 4. Germline V CDR1 and CDR2: SGHRS, YFSETQ. CDR3 amino acids: CASRGDRGYTGELFF. The CDR3 coding sequence is TGCGCCAGCAGAGGGGACAGGGGATACACCGGGGAGCTGTTTTTT.

CDR3 residues: CAISLAGTSVYEQYF. In nucleotides, the CDR3 is TGTGCCATTAGCTTGGCAGGGACTAGCGTGTACGAGCAGTACTTC. The J gene is TRBJ2-7, the V gene TRBV5-8; TRBD2 agrees at 10 bases. The CDR3 consists of 15 residues. CDR1 and CDR2 (germline): SGHTS, YDEGEE. With V trimmed by 9 bases and J by 4 bases, 13 bases remained unmatched.

This clone has a handful of counts. The chain recombines TRBV12-3 or TRBV12-4 with TRBJ1-1; D not certain. Trimming removed 5 bases from V and 2 bases from J, with 12 bases in between. This CDR3 is built from 14 residues. The CDR3, as DNA: TGTGCCAGCAGTCTCAGGCTTCTAAACACTGAAGCTTTCTTT. This translates into CASSLRLLNTEAFF.

The chain employs TRBV9 and TRBJ1-1; D call uncertain. Germline V lookup: CDR1 SGDLS, CDR2 YYNGEE. V lost 0 bases, J lost 1 base, and 4 bases lay in between. This CDR3 spans 13 amino acids. CDR3 region: CASSVEENTEAFF. CDR3 bases: TGTGCCAGCAGCGTAGAAGAGAACACTGAAGCTTTCTTT.

This clone was picked up many times. The chain combines TRBV20-1 with TRBJ1-5, with D hard to call. The V and J ends lost 3 bases and 5 bases respectively, with 11 bases between them. The germline gives CDR1 DFQATT, CDR2 SNEGSKA (reference sequence). This CDR3 has 13 residues. The CDR3 coding sequence is TGCAGTGCTAGGATGGGTACCTATCAGCCCCAGCATTTT. This sequence encodes CSARMGTYQPQHF.

This clone was counted only a few times. Because the CDR3 is missing its conserved closing phenylalanine or tryptophan, this is likely a read error. The chain carries TRBV2 and TRBJ2-7, with TRBD2 matching 8 bases. CDR3 size: 12 residues. From germline, CDR1 is SNHLY and CDR2 FYNNEI. CDR3 in DNA: TGTGCCGGTCAAGCGGGAGAACACGAACAGTACCTC. Translation: CAGQAGEHEQYL.

The gene calls are TRBV20-1 and TRBJ2-7; no clear D. V lost 4 bases to trimming and J lost 3 bases, with 7 bases between them. Per the germline V gene, CDR1 is DFQATT and CDR2 is SNEGSKA (reference sequence). This CDR3 has 11 amino acids. The CDR3 reads CSATDIYEQYF. The CDR3 region has the DNA TGCAGTGCTACAGACATCTACGAGCAGTACTTC.

At least ten counts were recorded for this clone. The chain is built from TRBV12-5 and TRBJ2-1, with D tentatively TRBD2 (6 bases). This CDR3 comprises 15 residues. V was pared by 4 bases and J by 1 base, with 11 bases between. Germline V gene lookup returns CDR1 LGHNT and CDR2 FRNRAP. The CDR3 coding sequence is TGTGCTAGTGGTTCTGAGGGAGGATCCTACAATGAGCAGTTCTTC. Residues: CASGSEGGSYNEQFF.

This clone appeared many times. The rearrangement links TRBV3-1 to TRBJ1-1; tentative D call: TRBD1 (6 bases). Trimming left V 0 bases short and J 11 bases short, with 13 bases between. The germline V gene encodes CDR1 LGHDT and CDR2 YNNKEL (reference sequence). CDR3 length equals 13 residues. Here the CDR3 DNA reads TGTGCCAGCAGCCAAGATCGGGACATGAAGGCTTTCTTT. It encodes CASSQDRDMKAFF.

Turning to this clone: This sequence may be a read error, since a much larger clone differs from it by one base. The chain joins TRBV2 to TRBJ2-3; D might be TRBD2 (6 bases). Trimming left V 8 bases short and J 6 bases short, with 9 bases between. The CDR3 length is 11 residues. Germline V lookup: CDR1 SNHLY, CDR2 FYNNEI. CDR3 nucleotide sequence: TGTGCCAGCGGGGGGTGGGATACGCAGTATTTT. Encoded protein: CASGGWDTQYF.

The chain carries TRBV5-1 and TRBJ1-4; D perhaps matches TRBD1 (6 bases). CDR1 and CDR2 from the germline V gene are SGHRS and YFSETQ. CDR3 length: 17 residues. V dropped 4 bases and J dropped 0 bases, with 16 bases sitting between them. The CDR3 loop is CASSRAQGPATNEKLFF. DNA of the CDR3: TGCGCCAGCAGCCGAGCGCAGGGGCCCGCAACTAATGAAAAACTGTTTTTT.

This clone was counted ten times or more. With a much larger clone just one base away, this may be a read error. The chain is built from TRBV7-6 and TRBJ2-1; TRBD2 aligns across 9 bases. V dropped 5 bases and J dropped 5; count of bases not matched to a gene: 7. The CDR3 spans 15 residues. Germline V gene lookup returns CDR1 SGHVS and CDR2 FNYEAQ. CDR3 sequence reads: CASSPELAGHNEQFF. The CDR3 DNA reads TGTGCCAGCAGCCCGGAACTAGCGGGTCACAATGAGCAGTTCTTC.

The V and J genes are TRBV11-2 and TRBJ1-1, with no clear D. Trimming took 5 bases from V and 0 from J, leaving 13 bases between them. Germline CDR1 reads SGHAT; CDR2 reads FQNNGV. The CDR3 is 15 residues long. The CDR3 nucleotides read TGTGCCAGCAGCGGGGAGGTGGGGTTGAACACTGAAGCTTTCTTT. It is translated as CASSGEVGLNTEAFF.

This clone came up many times. The chain is built from TRBV9 and TRBJ1-5, with TRBD1 matching over 9 bases. The J segment lost 4 bases and the V segment lost 4 bases, leaving 9 bases of the junction unmatched. This CDR3 has 16 amino acids. Germline CDR1 SGDLS, CDR2 YYNGEE. The CDR3 DNA follows: TGTGCCAGCAGCCCCCCGGGGACAGGGAGAAATCAGCCCCAGCATTTT. Encoded protein: CASSPPGTGRNQPQHF.